This TCR beta chain stems from a study of HIV-infected patients and healthy controls. The CDR3 is 17 residues long. The germline V gene encodes CDR1 MNHEY and CDR2 SVGAGI. V shed 6 bases, J shed 5 bases, and the junction held 13 bases outside the gene matches. One entry per CDR3 protein results from TCRdb running MiXCR on the 5' RACE reads. The sample has over 55,000 distinct CDR3 sequences; about 16% are singletons. This receptor was taken from a human donor in good health. V usage is TRBV6-5 and J usage is TRBJ2-7; the match to TRBD2 covers 13 bases. Sequencing input: CD4+ T cells from blood. In DNA, the CDR3 is TGTGCCAGCAGACCCGGGACTAGCGGGATGATTGGAAACGAGCAGTACTTC. Translation gives CASRPGTSGMIGNEQYF.